This T cell receptor (beta chain) was found in a study of Ad26.COV2.S vaccination and SARS-CoV-2 variants. Looking at the study overall: Trial arm assignment for the donor was COV1001 Ad26.COV2.S. Recipients of Ad26.COV2.S got it intramuscularly, once or twice 56 days apart.

V dropped 7 bases and J dropped 5 bases, with 20 bases sitting between them. CDR1 is WSHSY, CDR2 SAAADI, per germline. The CDR3 spans 15 residues. Worth noting for this clone: The antigen is unknown.

The treatment: around 19 received Ad26.COV2.S at low or high dose, single or two shots; roughly five received placebo; per-sample allocation not given. Day 63 after the first vaccine or placebo injection was the time point for sampling. The assay was immunoSEQ multiplex PCR, and TCRdb's table has in-frame clones only and misses some. Here the sample spans 410,000 or so clones, 80% to 95% being singletons. Study-wide points: Breadth measured for non-spike TCRs was similar across vaccine and placebo recipients. Substantial breadth in spike-specific CD8+ and CD4+ T cell responses was reportedly seen after vaccination.

This chain uses TRBV10-2 with TRBJ2-5; possible D gene TRBD2, 5 bases. This TCR was sampled from a person aged 18-60 years who received the Ad26.COV2.S COVID-19 vaccine or a placebo. Specimen: peripheral blood, collected in a trial of Ad26.COV2.S vaccine versus placebo. Here the CDR3 DNA reads TGCGCCAGCAAAGGTGGGAGTGGAGGTGGGGAGACCCAGTACTTC. Amino acids: CASKGGSGGGETQYF.